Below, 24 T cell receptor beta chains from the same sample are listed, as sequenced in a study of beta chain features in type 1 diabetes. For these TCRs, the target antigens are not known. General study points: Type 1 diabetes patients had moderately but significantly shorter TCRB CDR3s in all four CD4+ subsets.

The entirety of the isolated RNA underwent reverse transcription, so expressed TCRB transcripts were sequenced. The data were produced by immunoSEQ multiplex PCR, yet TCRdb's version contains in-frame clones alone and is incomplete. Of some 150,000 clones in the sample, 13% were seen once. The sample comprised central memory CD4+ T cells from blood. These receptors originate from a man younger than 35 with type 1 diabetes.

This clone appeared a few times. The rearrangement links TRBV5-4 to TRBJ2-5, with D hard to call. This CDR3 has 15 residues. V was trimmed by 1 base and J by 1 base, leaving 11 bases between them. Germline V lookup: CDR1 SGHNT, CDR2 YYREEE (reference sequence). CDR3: CASSLRLEGQETQYF. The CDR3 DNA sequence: TGTGCCAGCAGCTTGAGGCTAGAAGGCCAAGAGACCCAGTACTTC.

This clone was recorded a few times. Written as DNA, the CDR3 is TGCGCCAGCAGCCAAGATCCTACAGTGAACACCGGGGAGCTGTTTTTT. Its translation is CASSQDPTVNTGELFF. The chain uses TRBV4-1 and TRBJ2-2; no clear D gene. CDR1 is MGHRA and CDR2 is YSYEKL in the germline V gene. The CDR3 consists of 16 residues. Trimming stripped 0 bases from V and 1 base from J, with 9 bases between.

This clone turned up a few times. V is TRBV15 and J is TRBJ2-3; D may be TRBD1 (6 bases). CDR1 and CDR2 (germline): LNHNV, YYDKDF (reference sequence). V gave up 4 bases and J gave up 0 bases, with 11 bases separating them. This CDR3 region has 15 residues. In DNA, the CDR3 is TGTGCCACCAGCACCGACAGGCAGAGCACAGATACGCAGTATTTT. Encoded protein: CATSTDRQSTDTQYF.

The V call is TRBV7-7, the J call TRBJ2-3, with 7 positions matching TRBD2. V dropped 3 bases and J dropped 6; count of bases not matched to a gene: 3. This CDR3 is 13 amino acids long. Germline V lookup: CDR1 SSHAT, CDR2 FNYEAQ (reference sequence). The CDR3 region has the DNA TGTGCCAGCAGCTTCGCGGGGGAGGATACGCAGTATTTT. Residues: CASSFAGEDTQYF.

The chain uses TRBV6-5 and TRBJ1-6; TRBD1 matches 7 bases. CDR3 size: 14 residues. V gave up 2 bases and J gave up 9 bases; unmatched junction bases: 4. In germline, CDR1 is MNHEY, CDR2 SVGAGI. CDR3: CASSYRRGSSPLHF. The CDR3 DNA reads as TGTGCCAGCAGTTACCGCAGGGGGAGTTCACCCCTCCACTTT.

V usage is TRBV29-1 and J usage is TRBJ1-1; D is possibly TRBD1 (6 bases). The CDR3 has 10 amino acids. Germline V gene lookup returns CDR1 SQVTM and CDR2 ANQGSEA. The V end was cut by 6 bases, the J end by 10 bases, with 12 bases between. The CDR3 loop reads CSVSRGVAFF. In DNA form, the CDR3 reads TGCAGCGTCTCGAGGGGGGTAGCTTTCTTT.

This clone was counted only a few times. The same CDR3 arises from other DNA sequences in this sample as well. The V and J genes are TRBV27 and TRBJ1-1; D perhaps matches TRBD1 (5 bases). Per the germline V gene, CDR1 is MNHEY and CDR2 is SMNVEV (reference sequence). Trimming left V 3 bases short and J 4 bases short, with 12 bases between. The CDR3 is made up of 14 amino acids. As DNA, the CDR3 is TGTGCCAGCAGTTTCCTGCAGGGTGGCACTGAAGCTTTCTTT. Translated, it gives CASSFLQGGTEAFF.

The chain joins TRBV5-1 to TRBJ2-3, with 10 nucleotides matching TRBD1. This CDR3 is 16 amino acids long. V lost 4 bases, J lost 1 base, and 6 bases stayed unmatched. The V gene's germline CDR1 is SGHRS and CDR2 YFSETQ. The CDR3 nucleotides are TGCGCCAGCAGCCTTGACGGGACAGGGGGCACAGATACGCAGTATTTT. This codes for CASSLDGTGGTDTQYF.

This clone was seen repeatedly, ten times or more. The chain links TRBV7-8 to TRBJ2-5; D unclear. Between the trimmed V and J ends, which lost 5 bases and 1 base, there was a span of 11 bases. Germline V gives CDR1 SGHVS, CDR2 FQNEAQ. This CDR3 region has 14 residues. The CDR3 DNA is TGTGCCAGCAGCCCAAGCCGAACCCAAGAGACCCAGTACTTC. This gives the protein CASSPSRTQETQYF.

The CDR3 here is CASDSWGRGHLGDQPQHF. The CDR3 coding sequence is TGTGCCAGCGACTCCTGGGGCAGGGGCCACTTAGGGGATCAGCCCCAGCATTTT. This rearrangement joins TRBV28 to TRBJ1-5, with D possibly being TRBD1 (6 bases). V lost 8 bases to trimming and J lost 5 bases, with 28 bases between them. Germline V gene sequence: CDR1 MDHEN, CDR2 SYDVKM. This CDR3 is 18 amino acids long. Variable domain in full (rest from reference TRBV28 and TRBJ1-5): DVKVTQSSRYLVKRTGEKVFLECVQDMDHENMFWYRQDPGLGLRLIYFSYDVKMKEKGDIPEGYSVSREKKERFSLILESASTNQTSMYLCASDSWGRGHLGDQPQHFGDGTRLSIL.

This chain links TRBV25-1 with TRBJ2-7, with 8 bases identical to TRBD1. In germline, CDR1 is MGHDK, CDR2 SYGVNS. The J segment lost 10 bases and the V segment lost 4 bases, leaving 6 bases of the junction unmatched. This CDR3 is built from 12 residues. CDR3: CASSAGTGLQYF. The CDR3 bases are TGTGCCAGCAGTGCTGGGACAGGATTACAGTACTTC.

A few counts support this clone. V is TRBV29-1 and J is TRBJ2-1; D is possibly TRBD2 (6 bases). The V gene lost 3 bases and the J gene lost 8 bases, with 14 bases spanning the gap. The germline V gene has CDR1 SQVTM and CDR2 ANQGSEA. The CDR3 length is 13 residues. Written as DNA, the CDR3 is TGCAGCGTTGACGGGCAGGGCGGGGATGAGCAGTTCTTC. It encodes CSVDGQGGDEQFF.

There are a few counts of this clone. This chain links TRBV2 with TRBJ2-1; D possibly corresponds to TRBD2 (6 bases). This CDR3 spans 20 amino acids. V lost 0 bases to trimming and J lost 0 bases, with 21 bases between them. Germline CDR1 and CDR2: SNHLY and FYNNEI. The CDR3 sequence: CASSEALAPGGAASYNEQFF. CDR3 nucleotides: TGTGCCAGCAGTGAAGCGCTGGCTCCCGGAGGGGCCGCCTCCTACAATGAGCAGTTCTTC.

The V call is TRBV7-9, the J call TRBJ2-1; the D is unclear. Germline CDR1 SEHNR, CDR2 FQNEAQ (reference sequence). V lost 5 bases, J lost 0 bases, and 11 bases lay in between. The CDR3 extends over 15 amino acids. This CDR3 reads CASSLQSYSYNEQFF. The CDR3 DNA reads TGTGCCAGCAGCCTCCAGAGCTACTCCTACAATGAGCAGTTCTTC.

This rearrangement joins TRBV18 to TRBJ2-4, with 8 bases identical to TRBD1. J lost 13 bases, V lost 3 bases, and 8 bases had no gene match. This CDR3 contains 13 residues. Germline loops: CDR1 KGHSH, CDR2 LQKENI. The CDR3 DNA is TGTGCCAGCTCACCCCCCACAGGGGGAATACAGTACTTC. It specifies CASSPPTGGIQYF.

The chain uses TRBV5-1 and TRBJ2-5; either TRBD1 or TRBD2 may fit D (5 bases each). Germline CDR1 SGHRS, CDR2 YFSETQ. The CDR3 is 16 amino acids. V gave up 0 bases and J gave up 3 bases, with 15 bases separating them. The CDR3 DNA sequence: TGCGCCAGCAGCTTGGCCGGGGACCTCACAAAAGAGACCCAGTACTTC. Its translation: CASSLAGDLTKETQYF.

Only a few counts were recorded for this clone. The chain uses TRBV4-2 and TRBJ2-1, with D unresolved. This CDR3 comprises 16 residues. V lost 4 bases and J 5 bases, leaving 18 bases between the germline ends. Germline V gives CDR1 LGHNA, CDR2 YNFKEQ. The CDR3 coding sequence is TGTGCCAGCAGCCCCGACATAAGGGCCACAAACAATGAGCAGTTCTTC. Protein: CASSPDIRATNNEQFF.

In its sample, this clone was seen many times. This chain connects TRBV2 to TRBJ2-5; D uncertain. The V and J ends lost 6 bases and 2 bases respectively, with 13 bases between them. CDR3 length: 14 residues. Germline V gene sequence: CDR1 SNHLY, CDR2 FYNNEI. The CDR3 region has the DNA TGTGCCAGCAGCCCGCTAGGCTCACAAGAGACCCAGTACTTC. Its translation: CASSPLGSQETQYF.

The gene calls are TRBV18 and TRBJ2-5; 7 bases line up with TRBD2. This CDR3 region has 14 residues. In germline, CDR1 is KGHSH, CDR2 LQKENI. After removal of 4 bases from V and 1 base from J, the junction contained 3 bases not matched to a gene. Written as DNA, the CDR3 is TGTGCCAGCTCACTCGGCGGGGGCCAAGAGACCCAGTACTTC. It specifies CASSLGGGQETQYF.

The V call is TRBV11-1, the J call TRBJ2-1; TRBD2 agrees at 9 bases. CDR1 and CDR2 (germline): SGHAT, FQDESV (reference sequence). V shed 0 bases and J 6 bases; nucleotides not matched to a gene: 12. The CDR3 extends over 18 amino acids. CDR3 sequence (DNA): TGTGCCAGCAGCTTAGCGGAACCCGGGCTAGCGGGGAGCAATGAGCAGTTCTTC. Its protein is CASSLAEPGLAGSNEQFF.

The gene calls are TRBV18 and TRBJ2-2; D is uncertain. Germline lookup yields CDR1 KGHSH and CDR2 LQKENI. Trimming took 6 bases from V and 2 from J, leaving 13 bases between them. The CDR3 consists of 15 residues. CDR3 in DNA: TGTGCCAGCTCTCCAAACACCTTTAACACCGGGGAGCTGTTTTTT. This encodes CASSPNTFNTGELFF. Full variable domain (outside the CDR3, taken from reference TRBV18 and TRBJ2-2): NAGVMQNPRHLVRRRGQEARLRCSPMKGHSHVYWYRQLPEEGLKFMVYLQKENIIDESGMPKERFSAEFPKEGPSILRIQQVVRGDSAAYFCASSPNTFNTGELFFGEGSRLTVL.

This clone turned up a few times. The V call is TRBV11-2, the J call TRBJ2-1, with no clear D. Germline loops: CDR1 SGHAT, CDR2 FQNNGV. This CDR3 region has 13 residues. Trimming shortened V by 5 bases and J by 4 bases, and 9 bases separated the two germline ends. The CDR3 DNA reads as TGTGCCAGCAGCCCCACCCCTTACAATGAGCAGTTCTTC. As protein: CASSPTPYNEQFF.

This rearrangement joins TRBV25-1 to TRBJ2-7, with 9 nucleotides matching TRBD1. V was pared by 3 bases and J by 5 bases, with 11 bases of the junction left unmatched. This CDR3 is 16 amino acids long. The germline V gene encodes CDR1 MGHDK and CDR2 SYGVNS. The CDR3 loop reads CASSDPNTGGYNEQYF. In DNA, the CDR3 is TGTGCCAGCAGTGATCCCAACACAGGGGGCTACAACGAGCAGTACTTC.

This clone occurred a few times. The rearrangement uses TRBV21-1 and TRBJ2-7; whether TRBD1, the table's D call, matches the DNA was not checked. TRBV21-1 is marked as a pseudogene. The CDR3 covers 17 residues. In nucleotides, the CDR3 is TGTGCCAGCAGCTTTCTAGTATGCAGGGGTCGAAAGGACGAGCAGTACTTC. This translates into CASSFLVCRGRKDEQYF.